These T cell receptor beta chains were read from a single sample in a study of blood T cell repertoires in COVID-19. The repertoire was sequenced with immunoSEQ multiplex PCR; TCRdb's copy has only in-frame clones and lacks some. Of some 130,000 clones listed, about 72% are singletons. The sequencing input was peripheral blood. Receptor source: a man between 60 and 70 years old who had recovered from COVID-19. CDR3s include the opening cysteine and the closing phenylalanine or tryptophan. Fields, in order: CDR3 DNA, CDR3 protein, clone size, V gene, D gene, J gene. The D gene is left open where the match is weak. The size entry is marked missing in some rows and otherwise reads once, few, many or a size class.

CDR3nt: TGTGCCAGTTGCAGGGGGTCAGGGTATCCGAATGAAAAACTGTTTTTT
CDR3aa: CASCRGSGYPNEKLFF
abundance: -
v_gene: TRBV19
d_gene: TRBD1
j_gene: TRBJ1-4

CDR3nt: TGTGCCAGCAGCCCGAGGGCCGCGGGAGGGGGGGAGCAGTTCTTC
CDR3aa: CASSPRAAGGGEQFF
abundance: once
v_gene: TRBV5-4
d_gene: TRBD2
j_gene: TRBJ2-1

CDR3nt: TGTGCCAGCACCAGGGGACAGGGCACTGAAGCTTTCTTT
CDR3aa: CASTRGQGTEAFF
abundance: once
v_gene: TRBV12-3/TRBV12-4
d_gene: TRBD1
j_gene: TRBJ1-1

CDR3nt: TGTGCCAGCAGTTCTAACAGGGGCCCCTACGAGCAGTACTTC
CDR3aa: CASSSNRGPYEQYF
abundance: many
v_gene: TRBV28
d_gene: TRBD1
j_gene: TRBJ2-7

CDR3nt: TGTGCCAGCAGCTTATCCCAGGGAAACACCATATATTTT
CDR3aa: CASSLSQGNTIYF
abundance: -
v_gene: TRBV7-9
d_gene: -
j_gene: TRBJ1-3

CDR3nt: TGTGCCAGCAGCCCGATGAGGTCCTACAATGAGCAGTTCTTC
CDR3aa: CASSPMRSYNEQFF
abundance: -
v_gene: TRBV5-4
d_gene: -
j_gene: TRBJ2-1

CDR3nt: TGTGCCAGCAGCTTCGGAAGCGGGGATTCACCCCTCCACTTT
CDR3aa: CASSFGSGDSPLHF
abundance: -
v_gene: TRBV5-6
d_gene: -
j_gene: TRBJ1-6

CDR3nt: TGTGCCAGTCAAAATCCCGGGTCCCCGAACGAGCAGTACTTC
CDR3aa: CASQNPGSPNEQYF
abundance: -
v_gene: TRBV28
d_gene: -
j_gene: TRBJ2-7

CDR3nt: TGTGCCAGCAGGGGAGGACAGGGGGTAGGGTCACCCCTCCACTTT
CDR3aa: CASRGGQGVGSPLHF
abundance: -
v_gene: TRBV6-5
d_gene: TRBD1
j_gene: TRBJ1-6

CDR3nt: TGTGCCAGCAGCTTACGACAGGAAAGCAATCAGCCCCAGCATTTT
CDR3aa: CASSLRQESNQPQHF
abundance: -
v_gene: TRBV11-3
d_gene: -
j_gene: TRBJ1-5

CDR3nt: TGCGCCAGCAGCTTGCTGACAGGGGGCGGAACCGGGGAGCTGTTTTTT
CDR3aa: CASSLLTGGGTGELFF
abundance: -
v_gene: TRBV5-1
d_gene: TRBD1
j_gene: TRBJ2-2

CDR3nt: TGTGCCAGCAGCCCTACCGGGACTAGCATGCAGACCCAGTACTTC
CDR3aa: CASSPTGTSMQTQYF
abundance: -
v_gene: TRBV3-1/TRBV3-2
d_gene: TRBD2
j_gene: TRBJ2-5

CDR3nt: TGTGCCAGCAGCTCCAGGGCTCAGCCCCAGCATTTT
CDR3aa: CASSSRAQPQHF
abundance: -
v_gene: TRBV12-3/TRBV12-4
d_gene: -
j_gene: TRBJ1-5

CDR3nt: TGCGCCAGCTCCGGAGTAGCGGGAGGGACCTACGAGCAGTACTTC
CDR3aa: CASSGVAGGTYEQYF
abundance: -
v_gene: TRBV5-1
d_gene: TRBD2
j_gene: TRBJ2-7

CDR3nt: TGTGCCAGCTCACGAACAGAGAGCTCTGGAAACACCATATATTTT
CDR3aa: CASSRTESSGNTIYF
abundance: once
v_gene: TRBV18
d_gene: -
j_gene: TRBJ1-3

CDR3nt: TGTGCCAGCAGCCGCCCGCGAGGGCAGGAGGATAGGGAGACCCAGTACTTC
CDR3aa: CASSRPRGQEDRETQYF
abundance: -
v_gene: TRBV3-1/TRBV3-2
d_gene: -
j_gene: TRBJ2-5

CDR3nt: TGTGCCAGCAGCCTAGGACAGGGAGGTAATGGGGGTGAAAAACTGTTTTTT
CDR3aa: CASSLGQGGNGGEKLFF
abundance: -
v_gene: TRBV9
d_gene: TRBD1
j_gene: TRBJ1-4

CDR3nt: TGTGCCAGCAGTTTATTCGCGGCGGGACAGGGCTATGGCTACACCTTC
CDR3aa: CASSLFAAGQGYGYTF
abundance: -
v_gene: TRBV28
d_gene: TRBD1
j_gene: TRBJ1-2

CDR3nt: TGTGCCAGCAGCCTGCATAGCGGGAAGGGCGAGACCCAGTACTTC
CDR3aa: CASSLHSGKGETQYF
abundance: -
v_gene: TRBV7-9
d_gene: TRBD2
j_gene: TRBJ2-5

CDR3nt: TGTGCCAGCAGTGACACCGGGGGTTACAATCAGCCCCAGCATTTT
CDR3aa: CASSDTGGYNQPQHF
abundance: -
v_gene: TRBV6-2/TRBV6-3
d_gene: -
j_gene: TRBJ1-5

CDR3nt: TGCAGCTCATCGGGGGACGGCTACACCTTC
CDR3aa: CSSSGDGYTF
abundance: -
v_gene: TRBV29-1
d_gene: -
j_gene: TRBJ1-2

CDR3nt: TGTGCCAGCAGCCCACAAGTCGGGGGTCAAAACACTGAAGCTTTCTTT
CDR3aa: CASSPQVGGQNTEAFF
abundance: many
v_gene: TRBV3-1/TRBV3-2
d_gene: -
j_gene: TRBJ1-1

CDR3nt: TGTGCCAGCAGCTCCCACGGTGGTGGGGCCAACGTCCTGACTTTC
CDR3aa: CASSSHGGGANVLTF
abundance: -
v_gene: TRBV5-8
d_gene: -
j_gene: TRBJ2-6

CDR3nt: TGCGCCAGCAGTGACGCAGGGAGGAACGAGCAGTACTTC
CDR3aa: CASSDAGRNEQYF
abundance: -
v_gene: TRBV4-3
d_gene: -
j_gene: TRBJ2-7

CDR3nt: TGTGCCAGCAGCTCCCGCCGGGAGATAATAGATACGCAGTATTTT
CDR3aa: CASSSRREIIDTQYF
abundance: once
v_gene: TRBV5-6
d_gene: -
j_gene: TRBJ2-3

CDR3nt: TGCGCCAGCAGCCAAGATGTGGCGGCGAGCGAAGAGACCCAGTACTTC
CDR3aa: CASSQDVAASEETQYF
abundance: -
v_gene: TRBV4-1
d_gene: -
j_gene: TRBJ2-5

CDR3nt: TGCGCCAGCAGCGAGGGATATAGCAATCAGCCCCAGCATTTT
CDR3aa: CASSEGYSNQPQHF
abundance: -
v_gene: TRBV5-1
d_gene: -
j_gene: TRBJ1-5

CDR3nt: TGTGCCAGCACCCATGCAAGCGGGAGTGCGACAGATACGCAGTATTTT
CDR3aa: CASTHASGSATDTQYF
abundance: -
v_gene: TRBV7-9
d_gene: TRBD2
j_gene: TRBJ2-3

CDR3nt: TGCGCCAGCACATCCGGGACAGGGGGGAACGAGCAGTACTTC
CDR3aa: CASTSGTGGNEQYF
abundance: -
v_gene: TRBV5-1
d_gene: TRBD1
j_gene: TRBJ2-7

CDR3nt: TGTGCCAGCAGCCCCATTGGGCTTGGGACAGATACGCAGTATTTT
CDR3aa: CASSPIGLGTDTQYF
abundance: -
v_gene: TRBV7-3
d_gene: -
j_gene: TRBJ2-3

CDR3nt: TGTGCCAGCAGCTCGGCGGGAGCAGGAGGCACAGATACGCAGTATTTT
CDR3aa: CASSSAGAGGTDTQYF
abundance: few
v_gene: TRBV7-9
d_gene: TRBD2
j_gene: TRBJ2-3

CDR3nt: TGTGCCAGCAGCGCCACAGGGAACCCCGGGGAGCTGTTTTTT
CDR3aa: CASSATGNPGELFF
abundance: -
v_gene: TRBV9
d_gene: -
j_gene: TRBJ2-2

CDR3nt: TGTGCCAGCAGCTTGGCAGGGTTGGCACAAGAGACCCAGTACTTC
CDR3aa: CASSLAGLAQETQYF
abundance: -
v_gene: TRBV5-6
d_gene: -
j_gene: TRBJ2-5

CDR3nt: TGTGCCAGCAGCTTAGATTTACTAGCGGGGGGTCTGGCTGAGACCCAGTACTTC
CDR3aa: CASSLDLLAGGLAETQYF
abundance: -
v_gene: TRBV7-9
d_gene: TRBD2
j_gene: TRBJ2-5

CDR3nt: TGTGCCAGCAGCGTTTCACGACTAGCGGGGGAGCAGTACTTC
CDR3aa: CASSVSRLAGEQYF
abundance: -
v_gene: TRBV9
d_gene: TRBD2
j_gene: TRBJ2-7

CDR3nt: TGTGCCAGCAGCTCCCGGGACAGGGCGATAGAAGCTTTCTTT
CDR3aa: CASSSRDRAIEAFF
abundance: few
v_gene: TRBV13
d_gene: TRBD1
j_gene: TRBJ1-1

CDR3nt: TGTGCCAGCAGCTTTCGGTACTATGGCTACACCTTC
CDR3aa: CASSFRYYGYTF
abundance: -
v_gene: TRBV7-8
d_gene: -
j_gene: TRBJ1-2

CDR3nt: TGTGCCAGCATCGAGAAGACAGGGACTAATGAAAAACTGTTTTTT
CDR3aa: CASIEKTGTNEKLFF
abundance: few
v_gene: TRBV2
d_gene: TRBD1
j_gene: TRBJ1-4

CDR3nt: TGTGCCAGCAGTTTAGGGTCGGGGTATGGGGGGGATGAGCAGTTCTTC
CDR3aa: CASSLGSGYGGDEQFF
abundance: -
v_gene: TRBV28
d_gene: TRBD2
j_gene: TRBJ2-1

CDR3nt: TGCGCCAGCAGCCAAGATAGGGGAAGGGGGCGGGTGAACACTGAAGCTTTCTTT
CDR3aa: CASSQDRGRGRVNTEAFF
abundance: -
v_gene: TRBV4-3
d_gene: TRBD1
j_gene: TRBJ1-1

CDR3nt: TGTGCCGGTAGTTCTTACGGTACCTCTGAAGCTTTCTTT
CDR3aa: CAGSSYGTSEAFF
abundance: -
v_gene: TRBV19
d_gene: -
j_gene: TRBJ1-1

CDR3nt: TGTGCCAGCAGCCAAGACAGGGGTAATGGCTACACCTTC
CDR3aa: CASSQDRGNGYTF
abundance: -
v_gene: TRBV3-1/TRBV3-2
d_gene: -
j_gene: TRBJ1-2

CDR3nt: TGTGCCACCAGTAACCAGGGATACGAGCAGTACTTC
CDR3aa: CATSNQGYEQYF
abundance: -
v_gene: TRBV24-1
d_gene: -
j_gene: TRBJ2-7

CDR3nt: TGTGCCAGCAGTTGGGGTGGAGGGAGCTCCTACGAGCAGTACTTC
CDR3aa: CASSWGGGSSYEQYF
abundance: -
v_gene: TRBV6-2/TRBV6-3
d_gene: -
j_gene: TRBJ2-7

CDR3nt: TGTGCCAGCAGCCCTGTAGGCCGGGATCAGCCCCAGCATTTT
CDR3aa: CASSPVGRDQPQHF
abundance: -
v_gene: TRBV6-2/TRBV6-3
d_gene: -
j_gene: TRBJ1-5

CDR3nt: TGTGCCAGCAGCTTAGACAGTCGGGGAGAGACCCAGTACTTC
CDR3aa: CASSLDSRGETQYF
abundance: -
v_gene: TRBV7-2
d_gene: -
j_gene: TRBJ2-5

CDR3nt: TGTGCCAGCAGCCAGAATAGCGGTTCGGGGTCCTACAATGAGCAGTTCTTC
CDR3aa: CASSQNSGSGSYNEQFF
abundance: -
v_gene: TRBV7-3
d_gene: -
j_gene: TRBJ2-1

CDR3nt: TGTGCCAGCAGCTTCTCTAGCGGCTCCAGGGTAGATACGCAGTATTTT
CDR3aa: CASSFSSGSRVDTQYF
abundance: -
v_gene: TRBV7-6
d_gene: TRBD2
j_gene: TRBJ2-3

CDR3nt: TGTGCCAGCTCACCACCGGACAGTTACAATGAGCAGTTCTTC
CDR3aa: CASSPPDSYNEQFF
abundance: -
v_gene: TRBV18
d_gene: -
j_gene: TRBJ2-1

CDR3nt: TGTGCCAGCAGCCAAGATTTCCAGGGCTACGGAAACACCATATATTTT
CDR3aa: CASSQDFQGYGNTIYF
abundance: -
v_gene: TRBV4-2
d_gene: -
j_gene: TRBJ1-3

CDR3nt: TGTGCCAGCAGTCAACTCCCTGGGACTAGCGGCTACAATGAGCAGTTCTTC
CDR3aa: CASSQLPGTSGYNEQFF
abundance: -
v_gene: TRBV6-6
d_gene: TRBD2
j_gene: TRBJ2-1

CDR3nt: TGTGCCAGCAGCCAAGACAAGACAGGCGCTGGAAACACCATATATTTT
CDR3aa: CASSQDKTGAGNTIYF
abundance: -
v_gene: TRBV4-2
d_gene: -
j_gene: TRBJ1-3

CDR3nt: TGTGCCAGCTCTCAAATTACAGGGGTTAATGAAAAACTGTTTTTT
CDR3aa: CASSQITGVNEKLFF
abundance: -
v_gene: TRBV18
d_gene: TRBD1
j_gene: TRBJ1-4

CDR3nt: TGTGCCAGCAGCAGATCGGACAGGCCCTCCTATAATTCACCCCTCCACTTT
CDR3aa: CASSRSDRPSYNSPLHF
abundance: -
v_gene: TRBV21-1
d_gene: -
j_gene: TRBJ1-6